The rows below give T cell receptor beta chains drawn from one sample of a study of OX40 agonist ivuxolimab in advanced cancers. Using immunoSEQ multiplex PCR, the repertoire was profiled, and TCRdb retains in-frame clones only, with some absent. The sample shows under 75,000 clones, 85% to 90% of them seen only once. The sample here was CD4+ or CD8+ T cells sorted from blood, taken in a trial of the OX40 agonist ivuxolimab. The receptors stem from an adult with an advanced solid tumor such as melanoma, head and neck, liver or kidney cancer. The CDR3 runs from the conserved cysteine through the conserved F or W. Each record gives: clone size, J gene, D gene, V gene, CDR3 DNA, CDR3 protein. The D gene is left open where the match is weak. Rows may omit the clone size; those that give it use once, few, many or a size class.

medium-sized TRBJ2-5 . TRBV5-1 TGCGCCAGCAGCTCCTCAGGGGGGAACCAAGAGACCCAGTACTTC CASSSSGGNQETQYF
. TRBJ1-1 TRBD1 TRBV10-3 TGTGCCATCAGTGATCCTGGACAGGATAAAACTGAAGCTTTCTTT CAISDPGQDKTEAFF
. TRBJ1-4 TRBD1 TRBV5-8 TGTGCCAGCAGCCCGACAGGGGTACGAGAAAAACTGTTTTTT CASSPTGVREKLFF
. TRBJ2-1 TRBD2 TRBV6-6 TGTGCCAGCAGTCAACTAGCGGGAGTAATCAATGAGCAGTTCTTC CASSQLAGVINEQFF
. TRBJ1-2 . TRBV18 TGTGCCAGCTCACCACCTTCCACATCTAACTATGGCTACACCTTC CASSPPSTSNYGYTF
. TRBJ2-1 TRBD2 TRBV2 TGTGCCAGCACCCCCACGAGAGCGGGGACCTACAATGAGCAGTTCTTC CASTPTRAGTYNEQFF
. TRBJ2-7 . TRBV15 TGTGCCACCGGCAGAGTCCCCGGGACCCAGTCCTACGAGCAGTACTTC CATGRVPGTQSYEQYF
once TRBJ2-3 TRBD2 TRBV30 TGTGCCTGGAGCCTGCATTCAAGCGGGAGCCCAGATACGCAGTATTTT CAWSLHSSGSPDTQYF
. TRBJ1-5 . TRBV2 TGTGCCAGCAGCCGACTTAATAGCAATCAGCCCCAGCATTTT CASSRLNSNQPQHF
. TRBJ2-2 . TRBV9 TGTGCCAGCAGCGTACAGGGAACGGGCGCCGGGGAGCTGTTTTTT CASSVQGTGAGELFF
. TRBJ2-5 . TRBV5-4 TGTGCCAGCAGCTTTCGGGGAACCCAAGAGACCCAGTACTTC CASSFRGTQETQYF
. TRBJ2-3 . TRBV7-9 TGTGCCAGCAGCTTAGGGCTAGCCGACCTAGATACGCAGTATTTT CASSLGLADLDTQYF
. TRBJ1-5 . TRBV5-1 TGCGCCAGCAGCTTGGGATCGGGGGAACAGCCCCAGCATTTT CASSLGSGEQPQHF
. TRBJ1-4 . TRBV5-1 TGCGCCAGCAGCTACACACTGTCAACTAATGAAAAACTGTTTTTT CASSYTLSTNEKLFF
. TRBJ1-2 TRBD1 TRBV5-1 TGCGCCAGCAGCACCGGACAGGTTGGCTATGGCTACACCTTC CASSTGQVGYGYTF
. TRBJ2-3 . TRBV12-5 TGTGCTAGTGGTTTGGTAGAGACAGCCCGCACAGATACGCAGTATTTT CASGLVETARTDTQYF
. TRBJ2-3 TRBD1 TRBV11-2 TGTGCCAGCAGCCTGTTCAGGGGGCAGCGCACAGATACGCAGTATTTT CASSLFRGQRTDTQYF
once TRBJ1-2 . TRBV29-1 TGCAGCGTTGAAAGGGGGGAGGGCTACACCTTC CSVERGEGYTF